This TCR beta chain was sequenced in a study of CD8 T cells in Susac syndrome. The J segment lost 2 bases and the V segment lost 0 bases, leaving 5 bases of the junction unmatched. The CDR3 extends over 17 amino acids. From germline, CDR1 is KGHSH and CDR2 LQKENI. An input of roughly 0.45 to 1 ug of RNA was subjected to reverse transcription using random hexamers. The TCR beta CDR3 was amplified by immunoSEQ multiplex PCR across 54 Vbeta, 13 Jbeta. One entry per CDR3 protein results from TCRdb running MiXCR on the immunoSEQ multiplex PCR reads. The table has around 150,000 distinct CDR3 sequences, roughly 95% seen once. CD8+ and CD4+ T cells circulating in blood were sequenced for TCR beta. Healthy donors served as age- and sex-matched controls. TEMRA cells were FACS-enriched and CD8+ and CD4+ T cells negatively isolated.

The chain links TRBV18 to TRBJ2-7, with 12 bases that match TRBD2. The sequenced material came from CD4+ T cells from PBMCs. The receptor was isolated from a human donor in good health. CDR3 residues: CASSPPGTSGFPYEQYF. The CDR3 nucleotides are TGTGCCAGCTCACCACCTGGGACTAGCGGGTTCCCCTACGAGCAGTACTTC.